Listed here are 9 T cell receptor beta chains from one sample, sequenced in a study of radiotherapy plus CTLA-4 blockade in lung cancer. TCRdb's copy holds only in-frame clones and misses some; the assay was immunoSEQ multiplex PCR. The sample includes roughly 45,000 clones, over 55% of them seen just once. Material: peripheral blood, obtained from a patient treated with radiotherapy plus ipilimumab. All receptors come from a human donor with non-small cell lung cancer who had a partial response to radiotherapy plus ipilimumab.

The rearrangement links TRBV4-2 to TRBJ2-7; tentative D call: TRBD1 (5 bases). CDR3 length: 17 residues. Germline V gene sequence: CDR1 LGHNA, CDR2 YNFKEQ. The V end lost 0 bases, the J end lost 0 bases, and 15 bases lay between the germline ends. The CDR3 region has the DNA TGTGCCAGCAGCCAAGATCGGGCAGGGCGCGGCTCCTACGAGCAGTACTTC. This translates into CASSQDRAGRGSYEQYF.

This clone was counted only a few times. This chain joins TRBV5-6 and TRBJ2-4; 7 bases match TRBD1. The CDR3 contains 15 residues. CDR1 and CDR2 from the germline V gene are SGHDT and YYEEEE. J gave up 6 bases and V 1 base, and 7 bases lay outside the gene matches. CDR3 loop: CASSLLTGSLNIQYF. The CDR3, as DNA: TGTGCCAGCAGCTTGCTGACAGGGAGTTTAAACATTCAGTACTTC.

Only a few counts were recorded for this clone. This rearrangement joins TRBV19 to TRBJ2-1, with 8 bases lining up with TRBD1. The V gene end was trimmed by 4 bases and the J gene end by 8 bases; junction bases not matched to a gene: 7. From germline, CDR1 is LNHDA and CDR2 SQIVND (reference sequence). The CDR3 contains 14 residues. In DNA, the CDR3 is TGTGCCAGTAGTACCCGGACAGGGATTGATGAGCAGTTCTTC. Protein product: CASSTRTGIDEQFF.

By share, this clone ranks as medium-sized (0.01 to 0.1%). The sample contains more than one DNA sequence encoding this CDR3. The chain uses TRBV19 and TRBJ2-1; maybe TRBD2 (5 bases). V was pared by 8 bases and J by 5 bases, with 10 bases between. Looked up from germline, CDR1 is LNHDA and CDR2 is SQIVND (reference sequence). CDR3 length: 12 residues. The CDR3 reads CASSDWNNEQFF. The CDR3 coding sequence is TGTGCCAGTTCGGACTGGAACAATGAGCAGTTCTTC.

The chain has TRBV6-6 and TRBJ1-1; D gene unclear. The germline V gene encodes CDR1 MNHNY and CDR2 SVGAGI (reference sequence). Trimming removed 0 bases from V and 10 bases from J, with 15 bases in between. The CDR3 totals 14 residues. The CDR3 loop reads CASSYSSGALGAFF. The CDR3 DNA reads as TGTGCCAGCAGTTACTCGTCGGGTGCCCTGGGAGCTTTCTTT.

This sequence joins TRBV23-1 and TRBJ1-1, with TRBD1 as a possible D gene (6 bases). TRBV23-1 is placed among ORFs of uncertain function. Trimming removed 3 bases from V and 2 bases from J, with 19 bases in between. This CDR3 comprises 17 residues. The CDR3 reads CASSHRPRDTQNTEAFF. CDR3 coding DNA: TGCGCCAGCAGTCATCGTCCCCGGGACACACAAAACACTGAAGCTTTCTTT.

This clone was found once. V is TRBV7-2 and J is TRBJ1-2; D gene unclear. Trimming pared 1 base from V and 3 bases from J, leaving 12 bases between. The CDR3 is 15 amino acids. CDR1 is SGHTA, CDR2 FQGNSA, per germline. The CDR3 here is CASSLDPGIDYGYTF. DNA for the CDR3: TGTGCCAGCAGCTTAGATCCGGGAATAGACTATGGCTACACCTTC.

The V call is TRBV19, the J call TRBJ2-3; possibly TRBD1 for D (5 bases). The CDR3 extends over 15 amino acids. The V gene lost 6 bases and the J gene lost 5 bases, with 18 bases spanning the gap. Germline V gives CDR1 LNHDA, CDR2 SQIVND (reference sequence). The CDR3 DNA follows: TGTGCCAGTAGATCTTTTGGCAGGGTGGGAGATACGCAGTATTTT. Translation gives CASRSFGRVGDTQYF.

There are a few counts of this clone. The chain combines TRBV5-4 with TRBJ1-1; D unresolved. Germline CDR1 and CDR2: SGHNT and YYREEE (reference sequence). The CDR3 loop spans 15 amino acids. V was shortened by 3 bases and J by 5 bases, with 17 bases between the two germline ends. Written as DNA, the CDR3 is TGTGCCAGCAGCTCGCCGGAGTTGGGGAGGACTGAAGCTTTCTTT. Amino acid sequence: CASSSPELGRTEAFF.